The sequence of this T cell receptor (beta chain) was determined in a study of T cells after yellow fever vaccination. This clonotype was recorded many times. The CDR3 is 14 residues long. V gave up 2 bases and J gave up 2 bases, with 10 bases separating them. Germline V gene sequence: CDR1 MNHEY, CDR2 SVGAGI. MiXCR, applied by TCRdb to the 5' RACE reads, yields one record per CDR3 protein. The top ten clones hold roughly an eighth of a sample with almost 600,000 distinct CDR3 sequences, approximately 12% of them seen once. This clonotype originated in a man aged 25-45 years who received the YFV17D yellow fever vaccine. The chain carries TRBV6-5 and TRBJ2-7; D ambiguous. The sequences come from PBMCs, collected on the day of the yellow fever booster vaccination. CDR3 coding DNA: TGTGCCAGCAGTTACGGAGACGGTCCCTACGAGCAGTACTTC. This gives the protein CASSYGDGPYEQYF.